Listed below are T cell receptor beta chains from one sample, sequenced in a study of identical twins. TCRdb passed the 5' RACE reads through MiXCR, listing each CDR3 protein once. Of over 500,000 distinct CDR3 sequences listed, approximately 22% are singletons. In addition, the sample was reused for a study of T cells expressing NK-cell markers.

What was sequenced was CD4+ T cells sorted from blood. These receptors were obtained from a woman aged 18-35 years in good health. Each CDR3 is given with its conserved first and last residue. The D gene is left open where the match is weak. The listing skips clone size in some rows; elsewhere it reads once, few, many or a size class.

d_gene: TRBD2; abundance: .; j_gene: TRBJ2-1; v_gene: TRBV20-1; CDR3aa: CSARGRTSGTYNEQFF; CDR3nt: TGCAGTGCTAGAGGAAGGACTAGCGGAACCTACAATGAGCAGTTCTTC
d_gene: .; abundance: few; j_gene: TRBJ1-6; v_gene: TRBV7-9; CDR3aa: CASSLEDGNLHF; CDR3nt: TGTGCCAGCAGCTTGGAGGACGGGAACCTCCACTTT
d_gene: .; abundance: .; j_gene: TRBJ1-2; v_gene: TRBV29-1; CDR3aa: CSVSPKGTGFTF; CDR3nt: TGCAGCGTGTCTCCTAAGGGCACTGGCTTCACCTTC
d_gene: TRBD2; abundance: .; j_gene: TRBJ2-1; v_gene: TRBV27; CDR3aa: CASTLAGGVYNEQFF; CDR3nt: TGTGCCAGCACCCTAGCGGGAGGGGTGTACAATGAGCAGTTCTTC
d_gene: TRBD2; abundance: .; j_gene: TRBJ2-1; v_gene: TRBV3-1; CDR3aa: CASSQAGGLADHNEQFF; CDR3nt: TGTGCCAGCAGCCAAGCGGGGGGACTAGCGGACCACAATGAGCAGTTCTTC
d_gene: .; abundance: .; j_gene: TRBJ2-3; v_gene: TRBV20-1; CDR3aa: CSASILARGDTQYF; CDR3nt: TGCAGTGCTAGCATCCTAGCACGAGGGGATACGCAGTATTTT
d_gene: TRBD1; abundance: .; j_gene: TRBJ2-7; v_gene: TRBV18; CDR3aa: CASSRQGDINEQYF; CDR3nt: TGTGCCAGCTCACGACAGGGCGATATCAACGAGCAGTACTTC
d_gene: TRBD2; abundance: .; j_gene: TRBJ2-7; v_gene: TRBV7-2; CDR3aa: CASSLGLAGEYEQYF; CDR3nt: TGTGCCAGCAGCTTAGGACTAGCGGGAGAGTACGAGCAGTACTTC
d_gene: TRBD2; abundance: few; j_gene: TRBJ2-1; v_gene: TRBV15; CDR3aa: CATLTGTTNEQFF; CDR3nt: TGTGCCACGCTAACCGGGACTACCAATGAGCAGTTCTTC
d_gene: TRBD1; abundance: .; j_gene: TRBJ2-1; v_gene: TRBV29-1; CDR3aa: CSAKGDRVVHEQFF; CDR3nt: TGCAGCGCCAAAGGGGACAGGGTCGTCCATGAGCAGTTCTTC
d_gene: .; abundance: .; j_gene: TRBJ2-3; v_gene: TRBV7-6; CDR3aa: CASSFSIPGPRTDTQYF; CDR3nt: TGTGCCAGCAGCTTCTCGATTCCGGGACCCCGCACAGATACGCAGTATTTT
d_gene: .; abundance: .; j_gene: TRBJ2-7; v_gene: TRBV18; CDR3aa: CASSAQSGYEQYF; CDR3nt: TGTGCCAGCTCAGCACAGTCAGGCTACGAGCAGTACTTC
d_gene: .; abundance: few; j_gene: TRBJ2-2; v_gene: TRBV7-2; CDR3aa: CASSLESTPGGELFF; CDR3nt: TGTGCCAGCAGCTTAGAGTCCACGCCGGGAGGGGAGCTGTTTTTT
d_gene: .; abundance: many; j_gene: TRBJ1-6; v_gene: TRBV20-1; CDR3aa: CSARDDPNSPLHF; CDR3nt: TGCAGTGCTAGAGATGACCCCAATTCACCCCTCCACTTT
d_gene: .; abundance: few; j_gene: TRBJ2-5; v_gene: TRBV10-3; CDR3aa: CAIRPLAIETQYF; CDR3nt: TGTGCCATCAGGCCGCTAGCGATTGAGACCCAGTACTTC
d_gene: TRBD1; abundance: .; j_gene: TRBJ2-2; v_gene: TRBV2; CDR3aa: CASSPQGAQTGELFF; CDR3nt: TGTGCCAGCAGTCCTCAGGGGGCGCAAACCGGGGAGCTGTTTTTT
d_gene: .; abundance: .; j_gene: TRBJ2-7; v_gene: TRBV19; CDR3aa: CASSIQGPARVSEQYF; CDR3nt: TGTGCCAGTAGTATCCAAGGTCCGGCTAGGGTCTCCGAGCAGTACTTC
d_gene: .; abundance: once; j_gene: TRBJ1-1; v_gene: TRBV12-5; CDR3aa: CASLSQGGTEAFF; CDR3nt: TGTGCTAGCCTCTCACAGGGAGGCACTGAAGCTTTCTTT
d_gene: .; abundance: few; j_gene: TRBJ1-4; v_gene: TRBV20-1; CDR3aa: CSAWAQGDNEKLFF; CDR3nt: TGCAGTGCTTGGGCCCAGGGAGACAATGAAAAACTGTTTTTT
d_gene: .; abundance: many; j_gene: TRBJ2-7; v_gene: TRBV2; CDR3aa: CASSGESVSSYEQYF; CDR3nt: TGTGCCAGCAGTGGTGAGTCCGTGAGCTCCTACGAGCAGTACTTC
d_gene: .; abundance: .; j_gene: TRBJ2-3; v_gene: TRBV20-1; CDR3aa: CSAESLTDTQYF; CDR3nt: TGCAGTGCCGAATCCTTGACAGATACGCAGTATTTT
d_gene: TRBD2; abundance: few; j_gene: TRBJ2-1; v_gene: TRBV7-3; CDR3aa: CASSLTSGGAYEQFF; CDR3nt: TGTGCCAGCAGCTTAACTAGCGGGGGGGCTTATGAGCAGTTCTTC
d_gene: TRBD1; abundance: .; j_gene: TRBJ1-1; v_gene: TRBV9; CDR3aa: CASSGGTANTEAFF; CDR3nt: TGTGCCAGCAGCGGCGGGACAGCAAACACTGAAGCTTTCTTT
d_gene: .; abundance: few; j_gene: TRBJ2-7; v_gene: TRBV11-2; CDR3aa: CASTLFFPSYEQYF; CDR3nt: TGTGCCAGCACCCTTTTTTTCCCCTCCTACGAGCAGTACTTC
d_gene: TRBD1; abundance: few; j_gene: TRBJ2-7; v_gene: TRBV6-1; CDR3aa: CASSGQLYEQYF; CDR3nt: TGTGCCAGTTCGGGACAGCTCTACGAGCAGTACTTC
d_gene: .; abundance: few; j_gene: TRBJ2-1; v_gene: TRBV10-3; CDR3aa: CAISESPTRDRGVF; CDR3nt: TGTGCCATCAGTGAGTCGCCTACTCGGGACCGGGGAGTCTTC
d_gene: .; abundance: few; j_gene: TRBJ2-7; v_gene: TRBV7-7; CDR3aa: CASSAGPGPRGEDEQYF; CDR3nt: TGTGCTAGCAGCGCCGGACCGGGTCCGAGGGGGGAGGACGAGCAGTACTTC
d_gene: TRBD2; abundance: few; j_gene: TRBJ2-7; v_gene: TRBV6-1; CDR3aa: CASSPGRGGSEQYF; CDR3nt: TGTGCCAGCAGTCCCGGACGTGGCGGGAGCGAGCAGTACTTC
d_gene: TRBD1; abundance: .; j_gene: TRBJ2-7; v_gene: TRBV20-1; CDR3aa: CSATGQGIPHEQYF; CDR3nt: TGCAGTGCTACCGGACAGGGGATCCCTCACGAGCAGTACTTC
d_gene: .; abundance: .; j_gene: TRBJ1-5; v_gene: TRBV20-1; CDR3aa: CSAVPRAGHQPQHF; CDR3nt: TGCAGTGCTGTCCCCAGGGCGGGTCATCAGCCCCAGCATTTT
d_gene: .; abundance: few; j_gene: TRBJ2-5; v_gene: TRBV20-1; CDR3aa: CSASRAQETQYF; CDR3nt: TGCAGTGCTAGTCGGGCGCAAGAGACCCAGTACTTC
d_gene: TRBD2; abundance: few; j_gene: TRBJ2-3; v_gene: TRBV15; CDR3aa: CATSLGTRPTDTQYF; CDR3nt: TGTGCCACCAGCTTAGGGACTAGACCTACAGATACGCAGTATTTT
d_gene: .; abundance: few; j_gene: TRBJ1-2; v_gene: TRBV10-3; CDR3aa: CAITGTLKHGYTF; CDR3nt: TGTGCCATCACCGGGACTTTAAAACATGGCTACACCTTC
d_gene: .; abundance: few; j_gene: TRBJ1-2; v_gene: TRBV5-1; CDR3aa: CASSLAQSGYGYTF; CDR3nt: TGCGCCAGCAGCTTAGCACAGTCGGGCTATGGCTACACCTTC
d_gene: TRBD2; abundance: .; j_gene: TRBJ2-1; v_gene: TRBV20-1; CDR3aa: CSAATWTSESYNELFF; CDR3nt: TGCAGTGCTGCCACATGGACTAGCGAAAGCTACAATGAGCTGTTCTTC
d_gene: TRBD2; abundance: few; j_gene: TRBJ2-7; v_gene: TRBV6-5; CDR3aa: CASSYSVGTSGGTYEQYF; CDR3nt: TGTGCCAGCAGTTACTCAGTCGGGACTAGCGGGGGAACCTACGAGCAGTACTTC
d_gene: TRBD1; abundance: .; j_gene: TRBJ1-2; v_gene: TRBV4-2; CDR3aa: CASFSGGAEGYTF; CDR3nt: TGTGCCAGCTTTTCAGGGGGCGCTGAGGGCTACACCTTC
d_gene: TRBD1; abundance: .; j_gene: TRBJ1-2; v_gene: TRBV20-1; CDR3aa: CSAAGTGVGYTF; CDR3nt: TGCAGTGCTGCCGGGACAGGGGTCGGCTACACCTTC
d_gene: .; abundance: few; j_gene: TRBJ1-2; v_gene: TRBV28; CDR3aa: CASGRGGSGVGYTF; CDR3nt: TGTGCCAGCGGAAGAGGGGGTTCCGGAGTTGGCTACACCTTC
d_gene: .; abundance: .; j_gene: TRBJ2-2; v_gene: TRBV3-1; CDR3aa: CASSQDVGSPPGELFF; CDR3nt: TGTGCCAGCAGCCAAGATGTCGGGAGCCCCCCCGGGGAGCTGTTTTTT
d_gene: TRBD2; abundance: .; j_gene: TRBJ2-1; v_gene: TRBV9; CDR3aa: CASSPRLAGGPESEQFF; CDR3nt: TGTGCCAGCAGCCCTCGACTAGCGGGGGGGCCGGAGAGTGAGCAGTTCTTC
d_gene: .; abundance: few; j_gene: TRBJ2-2; v_gene: TRBV7-2; CDR3aa: CASSLGGHNTGELFF; CDR3nt: TGTGCCAGCAGCTTAGGGGGACACAACACCGGGGAGCTGTTTTTT
d_gene: .; abundance: .; j_gene: TRBJ2-3; v_gene: TRBV18; CDR3aa: CASSPGSTGSGTDTQYF; CDR3nt: TGTGCCAGCTCACCGGGGTCGACAGGCTCAGGCACAGATACGCAGTATTTT
d_gene: .; abundance: few; j_gene: TRBJ2-1; v_gene: TRBV5-1; CDR3aa: CASSLGMGKGRDEQFF; CDR3nt: TGCGCCAGCAGCTTGGGTATGGGTAAGGGTAGGGATGAGCAGTTCTTC
d_gene: .; abundance: few; j_gene: TRBJ1-3; v_gene: TRBV7-3; CDR3aa: CASSMGFGNTIYF; CDR3nt: TGTGCCAGCAGCATGGGATTTGGAAACACCATATATTTT
d_gene: .; abundance: few; j_gene: TRBJ2-5; v_gene: TRBV9; CDR3aa: CASSVAPGETQYF; CDR3nt: TGTGCCAGCAGCGTAGCTCCGGGGGAGACCCAGTACTTC
d_gene: TRBD2; abundance: .; j_gene: TRBJ2-3; v_gene: TRBV20-1; CDR3aa: CSAGLAADTQYF; CDR3nt: TGCAGTGCCGGACTAGCAGCGGATACGCAGTATTTT
d_gene: TRBD2; abundance: .; j_gene: TRBJ2-3; v_gene: TRBV20-1; CDR3aa: CSARTSGSGLITQYF; CDR3nt: TGCAGTGCTAGGACTAGCGGGAGTGGGTTGATCACGCAGTATTTT
d_gene: .; abundance: .; j_gene: TRBJ2-1; v_gene: TRBV6-5; CDR3aa: CASSYSWDSSYNEQFF; CDR3nt: TGTGCCAGCAGTTACTCATGGGATTCCTCCTACAATGAGCAGTTCTTC